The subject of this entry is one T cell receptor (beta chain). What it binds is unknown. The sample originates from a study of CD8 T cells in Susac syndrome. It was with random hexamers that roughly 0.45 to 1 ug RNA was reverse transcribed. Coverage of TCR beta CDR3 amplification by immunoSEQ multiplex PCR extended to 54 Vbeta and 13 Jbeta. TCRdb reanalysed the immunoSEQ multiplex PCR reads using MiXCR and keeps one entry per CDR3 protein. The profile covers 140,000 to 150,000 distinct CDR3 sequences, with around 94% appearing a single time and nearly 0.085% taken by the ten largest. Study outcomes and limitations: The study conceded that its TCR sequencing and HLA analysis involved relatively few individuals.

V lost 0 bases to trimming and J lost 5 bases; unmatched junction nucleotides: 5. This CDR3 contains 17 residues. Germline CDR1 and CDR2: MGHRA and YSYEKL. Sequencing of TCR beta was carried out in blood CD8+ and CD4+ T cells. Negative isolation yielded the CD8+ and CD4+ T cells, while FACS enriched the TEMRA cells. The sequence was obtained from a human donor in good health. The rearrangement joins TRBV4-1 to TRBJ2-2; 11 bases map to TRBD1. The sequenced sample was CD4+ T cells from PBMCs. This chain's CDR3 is CASSQDRDRGWTGELFF. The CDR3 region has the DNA TGCGCCAGCAGCCAAGATCGGGACAGGGGGTGGACCGGGGAGCTGTTTTTT.